This TCR beta chain was retrieved from a study of human T cells and chemical hapten exposure. This clonotype was detected many times. Its antigen is unknown. Time point reported: patch test 3, about 24 weeks after DPC sensitization. Treatment defined: therapeutic diphenylcyclopropenone sensitization with weekly scalp DPC. Each donor was an alopecia patient between 18 and 70 years of age who qualified for DPC. TCRdb used MiXCR to reprocess the RACE reads, holding one entry per CDR3 protein. The sample lists approximately 60,000 distinct CDR3 sequences; 11% were seen once. Whole-study findings and limits: Among expanded TCRs, significantly more large CDR3 similarity clusters formed than among controls. Donors in the study had alopecia, meaning their immune response may differ from healthy people's.

The CDR3 has 15 residues. The ends were cut back, 3 bases at V and 2 bases at J, with 14 bases in the middle. Looked up from germline, CDR1 is SGHRS and CDR2 is YFSETQ. V gene TRBV5-1 combines with J gene TRBJ1-1; TRBD1 might be the D (5 bases). The sample was whole blood, taken in connection with sensitization to the hapten diphenylcyclopropenone (DPC). The clonotype originates from a woman aged 25 to 45 with alopecia areata. Some clones in this sample may be carry-over from other donors' samples. The CDR3 sequence is CASSWGGQVNTEAFF. Here the CDR3 DNA reads TGCGCCAGCAGCTGGGGAGGACAAGTCAACACTGAAGCTTTCTTT.